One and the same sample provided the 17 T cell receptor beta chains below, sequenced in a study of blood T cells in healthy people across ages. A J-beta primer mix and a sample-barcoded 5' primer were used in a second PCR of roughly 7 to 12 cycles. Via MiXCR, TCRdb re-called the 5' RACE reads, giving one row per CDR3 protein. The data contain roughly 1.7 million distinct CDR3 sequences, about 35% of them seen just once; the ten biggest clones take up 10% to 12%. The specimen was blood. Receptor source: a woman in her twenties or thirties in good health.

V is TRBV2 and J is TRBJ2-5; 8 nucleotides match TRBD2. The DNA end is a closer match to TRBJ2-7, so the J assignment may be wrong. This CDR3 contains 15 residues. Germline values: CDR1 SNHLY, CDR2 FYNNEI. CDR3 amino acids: CASRAGGFLFYEQYF. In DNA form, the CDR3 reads TGTGCCAGCAGGGCGGGGGGCTTCCTATTCTACGAGCAGTACTTC.

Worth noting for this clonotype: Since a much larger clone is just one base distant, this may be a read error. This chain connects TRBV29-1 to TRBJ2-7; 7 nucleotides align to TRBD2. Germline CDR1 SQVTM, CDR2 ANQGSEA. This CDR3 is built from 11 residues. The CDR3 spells CSVVRDYERYF. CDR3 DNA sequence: TGCAGCGTTGTAAGGGACTACGAGCGGTACTTC.

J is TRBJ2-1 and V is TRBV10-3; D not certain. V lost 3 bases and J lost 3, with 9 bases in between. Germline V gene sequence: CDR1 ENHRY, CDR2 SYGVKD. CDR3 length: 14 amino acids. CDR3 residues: CAISDPGVYNEQFF. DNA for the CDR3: TGTGCCATCAGTGACCCTGGAGTCTACAATGAGCAGTTCTTC.

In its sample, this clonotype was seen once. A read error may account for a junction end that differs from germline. The chain's CDR3 is CTSSLAPKVLNTEAFF. For the CDR3, the DNA is TGTACCAGCAGCTTAGCGCCTAAAGTTTTGAACACTGAAGCTTTCTTT. This chain links TRBV7-9 with TRBJ1-1; D unclear. CDR1 is SEHNR and CDR2 is FQNEAQ in the germline V gene (reference sequence). The CDR3 consists of 16 residues.

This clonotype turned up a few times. CDR3 protein: CASSQDVRGSYNEQFF. The CDR3 nucleotides read TGTGCCAGCAGCCAAGACGTGCGGGGCTCCTACAATGAGCAGTTCTTC. This chain links TRBV4-2 with TRBJ2-1; possibly TRBD2 for D (6 bases). This CDR3 is 16 amino acids long. V lost 0 bases, J lost 0 bases, and 9 bases lay in between. CDR1 and CDR2 (germline): LGHNA, YNFKEQ.

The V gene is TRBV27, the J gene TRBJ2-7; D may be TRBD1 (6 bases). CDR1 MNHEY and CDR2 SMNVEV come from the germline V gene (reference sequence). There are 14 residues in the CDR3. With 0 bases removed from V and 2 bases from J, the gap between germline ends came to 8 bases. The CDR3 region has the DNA TGTGCCAGCAGTTTATCAACAGGGCCCTACGAGCAGTACTTC. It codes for CASSLSTGPYEQYF.

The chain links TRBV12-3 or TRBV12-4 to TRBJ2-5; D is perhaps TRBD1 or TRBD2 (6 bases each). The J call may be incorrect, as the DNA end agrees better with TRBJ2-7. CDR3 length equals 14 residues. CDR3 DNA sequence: TGTGCCAGCAGTCCCAGGGGTTACGGGGGCGAGCAGTACTTC. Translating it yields CASSPRGYGGEQYF.

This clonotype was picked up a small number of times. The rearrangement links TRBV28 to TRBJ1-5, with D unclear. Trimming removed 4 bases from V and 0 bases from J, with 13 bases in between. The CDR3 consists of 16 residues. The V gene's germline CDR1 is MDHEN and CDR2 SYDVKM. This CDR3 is CASSCFQADSNQPQHF. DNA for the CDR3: TGTGCCAGCAGTTGCTTTCAGGCGGATAGCAATCAGCCCCAGCATTTT.

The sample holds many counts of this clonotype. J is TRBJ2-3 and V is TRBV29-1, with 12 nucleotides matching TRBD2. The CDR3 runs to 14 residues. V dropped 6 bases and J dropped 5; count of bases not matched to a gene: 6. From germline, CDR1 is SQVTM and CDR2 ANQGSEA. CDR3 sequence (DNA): TGCAGCGTAAAGACTAGCGGGAGTTTAGATACGCAGTATTTT. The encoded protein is CSVKTSGSLDTQYF.

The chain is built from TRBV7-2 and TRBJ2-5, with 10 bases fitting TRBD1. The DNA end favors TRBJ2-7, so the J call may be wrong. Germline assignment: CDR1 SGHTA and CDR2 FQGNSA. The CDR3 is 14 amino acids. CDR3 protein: CASRGRDRGYEQYF. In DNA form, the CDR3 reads TGTGCCAGCCGGGGACGGGACAGGGGTTACGAGCAGTACTTC.

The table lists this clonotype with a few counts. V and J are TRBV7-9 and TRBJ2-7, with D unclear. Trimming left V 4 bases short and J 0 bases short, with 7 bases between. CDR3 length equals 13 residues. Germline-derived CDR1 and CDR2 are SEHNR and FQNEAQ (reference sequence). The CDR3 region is CASSYESSYEQYF. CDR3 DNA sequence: TGTGCCAGCAGCTACGAAAGCTCCTACGAGCAGTACTTC.

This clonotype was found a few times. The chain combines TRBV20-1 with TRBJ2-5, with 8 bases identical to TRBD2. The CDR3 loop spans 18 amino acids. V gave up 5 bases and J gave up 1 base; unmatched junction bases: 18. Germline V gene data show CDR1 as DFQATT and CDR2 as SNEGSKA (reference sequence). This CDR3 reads CSAYVVAGGPVPQETQYF. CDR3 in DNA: TGCAGTGCTTACGTGGTGGCGGGGGGCCCCGTCCCCCAAGAGACCCAGTACTTC.

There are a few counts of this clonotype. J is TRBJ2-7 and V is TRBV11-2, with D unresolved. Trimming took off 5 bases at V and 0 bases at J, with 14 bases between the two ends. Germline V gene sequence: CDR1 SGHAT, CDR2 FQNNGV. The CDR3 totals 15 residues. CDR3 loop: CASSPHTAVSYEQYF. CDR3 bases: TGTGCCAGCAGCCCTCACACCGCCGTCTCCTACGAGCAGTACTTC.

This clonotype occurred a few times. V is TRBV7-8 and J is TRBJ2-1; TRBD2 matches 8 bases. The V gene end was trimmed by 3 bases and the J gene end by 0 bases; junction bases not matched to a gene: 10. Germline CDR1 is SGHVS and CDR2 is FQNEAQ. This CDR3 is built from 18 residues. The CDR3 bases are TGTGCCAGCAGCTTTCTTACACTAGCGGCGAGCTCCTACAATGAGCAGTTCTTC. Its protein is CASSFLTLAASSYNEQFF.

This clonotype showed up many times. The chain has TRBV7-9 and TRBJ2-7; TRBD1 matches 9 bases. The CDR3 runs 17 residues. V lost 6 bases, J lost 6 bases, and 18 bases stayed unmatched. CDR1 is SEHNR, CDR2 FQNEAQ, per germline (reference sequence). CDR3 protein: CASRGTGSGKEPSEQYF. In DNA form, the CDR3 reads TGTGCCAGCAGGGGGACAGGGAGTGGAAAGGAGCCTTCCGAGCAGTACTTC.

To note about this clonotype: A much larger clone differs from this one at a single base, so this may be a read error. The CDR3 sequence: CASSLSDVSYGYTF. The CDR3 region has the DNA TGCGCCAGCAGCTTGTCTGACGTTAGCTATGGCTACACCTTC. V and J are TRBV5-1 and TRBJ1-2; the D is unclear. Germline CDR1 SGHRS, CDR2 YFSETQ. The CDR3 totals 14 residues. V lost 1 base and J 4 bases, leaving 11 bases between the germline ends.

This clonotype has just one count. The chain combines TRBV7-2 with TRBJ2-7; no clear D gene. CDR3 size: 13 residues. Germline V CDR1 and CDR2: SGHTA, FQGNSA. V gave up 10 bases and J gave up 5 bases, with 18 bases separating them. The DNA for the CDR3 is TGTGCCACCCAGATCCACTTTGAGGACGAGCAGTACTTC. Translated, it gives CATQIHFEDEQYF.